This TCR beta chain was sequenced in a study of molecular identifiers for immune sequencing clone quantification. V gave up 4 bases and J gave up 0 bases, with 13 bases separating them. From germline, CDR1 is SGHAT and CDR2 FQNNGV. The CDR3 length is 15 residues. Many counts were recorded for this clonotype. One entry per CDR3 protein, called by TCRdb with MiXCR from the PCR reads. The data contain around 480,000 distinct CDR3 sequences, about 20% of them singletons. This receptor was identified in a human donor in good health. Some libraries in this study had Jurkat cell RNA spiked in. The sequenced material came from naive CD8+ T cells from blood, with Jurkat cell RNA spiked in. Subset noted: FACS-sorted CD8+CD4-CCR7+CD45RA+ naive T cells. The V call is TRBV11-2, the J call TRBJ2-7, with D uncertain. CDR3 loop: CASSSAFGSSYEQYF. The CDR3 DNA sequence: TGTGCCAGCAGCTCCGCATTTGGAAGCTCCTACGAGCAGTACTTC.